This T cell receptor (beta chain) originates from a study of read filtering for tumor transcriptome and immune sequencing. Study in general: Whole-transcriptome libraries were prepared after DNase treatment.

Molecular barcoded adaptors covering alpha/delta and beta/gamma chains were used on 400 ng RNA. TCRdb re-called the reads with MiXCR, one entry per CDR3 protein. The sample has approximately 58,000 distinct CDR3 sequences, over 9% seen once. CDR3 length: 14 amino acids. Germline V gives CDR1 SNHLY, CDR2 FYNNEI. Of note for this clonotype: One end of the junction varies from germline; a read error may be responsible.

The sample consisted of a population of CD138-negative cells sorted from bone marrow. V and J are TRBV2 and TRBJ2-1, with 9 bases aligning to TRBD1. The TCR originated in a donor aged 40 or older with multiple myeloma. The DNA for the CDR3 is TGTGCCAGCAGTTCGGACAGGGGTTATGATGAACAGCTCTTC. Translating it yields CASSSDRGYDEQLF.